Listed below are T cell receptor beta chains from one sample, sequenced in a study of graft-versus-host responses after intestinal transplantation. These TCRs are of unknown antigen specificity. Clones were sequenced by immunoSEQ multiplex PCR, and TCRdb holds only the in-frame ones, with some missing. The sample holds roughly 110,000 clones; approximately 90% are singletons and the top ten take about 0.75%. The input for sequencing was unstimulated CD4+ T cells sorted from spleen or lymph node cells, taken before transplant. The source is a human donor who was the organ donor for an intestinal transplant. The CDR3 runs from the conserved cysteine through the conserved F or W. D genes are given only for firm matches. Expanded clones get a size class; other rows say once, few or many, or leave the size out.

j_gene: TRBJ2-1
v_gene: TRBV7-9
abundance: NA
d_gene: TRBD2
CDR3nt: TGTGCCAGCAGCCTAAGAACTAGCGGGTACAATGAGCAGTTCTTC
CDR3aa: CASSLRTSGYNEQFF

j_gene: TRBJ2-2
v_gene: TRBV19
abundance: NA
d_gene: TRBD2
CDR3nt: TGTGCCAGTAGTATGTTTGGGACTAGCCCCGGGGAGCTGTTTTTT
CDR3aa: CASSMFGTSPGELFF

j_gene: TRBJ2-2
v_gene: TRBV2
abundance: NA
d_gene: TRBD1
CDR3nt: TGTGCCAGCAGTTTGGACAGGGCGAACACCGGGGAGCTGTTTTTT
CDR3aa: CASSLDRANTGELFF

j_gene: TRBJ2-1
v_gene: TRBV7-2
abundance: NA
d_gene: TRBD2
CDR3nt: TGTGCCAGCAGCTTAGCAGGGACTAGCGGGGGGGCCTATCGCAATGAGCAGTTCTTC
CDR3aa: CASSLAGTSGGAYRNEQFF

j_gene: TRBJ2-6
v_gene: TRBV11-3
abundance: NA
d_gene: NA
CDR3nt: TGTGCCAGCAGCTTAGATTCTGCAGGGCCCGGGGCCAACGTCCTGACTTTC
CDR3aa: CASSLDSAGPGANVLTF

j_gene: TRBJ1-1
v_gene: TRBV7-3
abundance: NA
d_gene: TRBD1
CDR3nt: TGTGCCAGCAGCTTGAAAAGGACAGGCGAAGCTTTCTTT
CDR3aa: CASSLKRTGEAFF

j_gene: TRBJ1-6
v_gene: TRBV6-5
abundance: NA
d_gene: NA
CDR3nt: TGTGCCAGCAGCCCGGAAAGCTCCTATAATTCACCCCTCCACTTT
CDR3aa: CASSPESSYNSPLHF

j_gene: TRBJ1-2
v_gene: TRBV5-4
abundance: NA
d_gene: NA
CDR3nt: TGTGCCAGCAGCTCACCCTCCCCCGGAGCTTTCTATGGCTACACCTTC
CDR3aa: CASSSPSPGAFYGYTF

j_gene: TRBJ1-1
v_gene: TRBV6-6
abundance: NA
d_gene: NA
CDR3nt: TGTGCCAGCAAGGGGGGCAGCAGACTTACTGAAGCTTTCTTT
CDR3aa: CASKGGSRLTEAFF

j_gene: TRBJ2-1
v_gene: TRBV5-6
abundance: NA
d_gene: NA
CDR3nt: TGTGCCAGCAGTATTGGCAGTTCGTTCTTCGATGAGCAGTTCTTC
CDR3aa: CASSIGSSFFDEQFF

j_gene: TRBJ1-1
v_gene: TRBV2
abundance: NA
d_gene: NA
CDR3nt: TGTGCCAGCAGTGTTAGGGAGGGTGTCCCTTCCGAGGGGGCTGAAGCTTTCTTT
CDR3aa: CASSVREGVPSEGAEAFF

j_gene: TRBJ1-3
v_gene: TRBV2
abundance: NA
d_gene: NA
CDR3nt: TGTGCCAGTCAACCGTCAGGCCCCTCTGGAAACACCATATATTTT
CDR3aa: CASQPSGPSGNTIYF

j_gene: TRBJ2-5
v_gene: TRBV14
abundance: once
d_gene: TRBD2
CDR3nt: TGTGCCAGCAGCCAAGGATTCCCCCATACCGGGAGGAAATTTGGTGGGCAGTACTTC
CDR3aa: CASSQGFPHTGRKFGGQYF

j_gene: TRBJ2-1
v_gene: TRBV18
abundance: once
d_gene: NA
CDR3nt: TGTGCCGGCACCGGGACACACAATGAGCAGTTCTTC
CDR3aa: CAGTGTHNEQFF

j_gene: TRBJ2-1
v_gene: TRBV6-5
abundance: NA
d_gene: TRBD1
CDR3nt: TGTGCCAGCAGTTACGCCGGGACAGGGGGACGGGAGCAGTTCTTC
CDR3aa: CASSYAGTGGREQFF

j_gene: TRBJ1-1
v_gene: TRBV10-2
abundance: NA
d_gene: NA
CDR3nt: TGCGCCAGCAGTGATGCGGGGCCGAACACTGAAGCTTTCTTT
CDR3aa: CASSDAGPNTEAFF

j_gene: TRBJ2-7
v_gene: TRBV5-1
abundance: NA
d_gene: NA
CDR3nt: TGCGCCAGCAGCTATGGTCAGGCCTACGAGCAGTACTTC
CDR3aa: CASSYGQAYEQYF

j_gene: TRBJ1-5
v_gene: TRBV5-5
abundance: NA
d_gene: TRBD1
CDR3nt: TGTGCCAGCAGCTTGGTTACCGGGACAGTAAAGAACAGAAATCAGCCCCAGCATTTT
CDR3aa: CASSLVTGTVKNRNQPQHF

j_gene: TRBJ2-7
v_gene: TRBV5-1
abundance: NA
d_gene: NA
CDR3nt: TGCGCCAGCAGCAACAGGGTGGGATACGAGCAGTACTTC
CDR3aa: CASSNRVGYEQYF

j_gene: TRBJ2-7
v_gene: TRBV23-1
abundance: once
d_gene: NA
CDR3nt: TGCGCCAGCAGTCAATTCGGCAGATACGAGCAGTACTTC
CDR3aa: CASSQFGRYEQYF

j_gene: TRBJ2-7
v_gene: TRBV6-5
abundance: NA
d_gene: NA
CDR3nt: TGTGCCAGCAGTCGAGAAGGGGGAAGGGGGTACGAGCAGTACTTC
CDR3aa: CASSREGGRGYEQYF

j_gene: TRBJ1-3
v_gene: TRBV28
abundance: NA
d_gene: NA
CDR3nt: TGTGCCAGCAGTTTAGGGGGAGCGGGGGGAAACACCATATATTTT
CDR3aa: CASSLGGAGGNTIYF

j_gene: TRBJ2-1
v_gene: TRBV7-6
abundance: NA
d_gene: TRBD2
CDR3nt: TGTGCCAGCAGCATACAGAGCGGGGGGGCCAGGGTTGAGCAGTTCTTC
CDR3aa: CASSIQSGGARVEQFF

j_gene: TRBJ2-5
v_gene: TRBV9
abundance: NA
d_gene: NA
CDR3nt: TGTGCCAGCAGCGTAGGGACTCAAGAGACCCAGTACTTC
CDR3aa: CASSVGTQETQYF

j_gene: TRBJ2-7
v_gene: TRBV6-5
abundance: NA
d_gene: TRBD1
CDR3nt: TGTGCCAGCAGTTACTCTCGGACAGGGAATACCTACGAGCAGTACTTC
CDR3aa: CASSYSRTGNTYEQYF

j_gene: TRBJ1-3
v_gene: TRBV6-1
abundance: NA
d_gene: NA
CDR3nt: TGTGCCAGCAGTGAGGGGGTTCAGGGAGTCGGAAACACCATATATTTT
CDR3aa: CASSEGVQGVGNTIYF

j_gene: TRBJ2-5
v_gene: TRBV6-1
abundance: NA
d_gene: TRBD1
CDR3nt: TGTGCCAGCAGTGAGTGGACAGGGCTTACCGAGAAAGAGACCCAGTACTTC
CDR3aa: CASSEWTGLTEKETQYF

j_gene: TRBJ1-2
v_gene: TRBV5-8
abundance: NA
d_gene: NA
CDR3nt: TGTGCCAGCAGTGACCAAGCGCGGTATGGCTACACCTTC
CDR3aa: CASSDQARYGYTF

j_gene: TRBJ1-4
v_gene: TRBV6-5
abundance: NA
d_gene: NA
CDR3nt: TGTGCCAGCAGTTCGGAGGGGGTGTTAACTAATGAAAAACTGTTTTTT
CDR3aa: CASSSEGVLTNEKLFF

j_gene: TRBJ1-2
v_gene: TRBV9
abundance: NA
d_gene: NA
CDR3nt: TGTGCCAGCAGCGGCTCAGAACCTAACTATGGCTACACCTTC
CDR3aa: CASSGSEPNYGYTF

j_gene: TRBJ1-5
v_gene: TRBV27
abundance: NA
d_gene: NA
CDR3nt: TGTGCCAGCAGTTTTCGTCCCCCCGGAGTTCGTGATCAGCCCCAGCATTTT
CDR3aa: CASSFRPPGVRDQPQHF

j_gene: TRBJ1-1
v_gene: TRBV6-1
abundance: NA
d_gene: NA
CDR3nt: TGTGCCAGCTTCTCCACGGCTAACACTGAAGCTTTCTTT
CDR3aa: CASFSTANTEAFF

j_gene: TRBJ2-7
v_gene: TRBV10-3
abundance: NA
d_gene: NA
CDR3nt: TGTGCCATCAGTGAACGTGGGACCCCCTACGAGCAGTACTTC
CDR3aa: CAISERGTPYEQYF

j_gene: TRBJ2-5
v_gene: TRBV19
abundance: NA
d_gene: TRBD1
CDR3nt: TGTGCCAGTAGGTCCGACAGGGGTTGGGAGCAGTACTTC
CDR3aa: CASRSDRGWEQYF

j_gene: TRBJ1-4
v_gene: TRBV11-3
abundance: NA
d_gene: NA
CDR3nt: TGTGCCAGCAATGACGGACAGCTAAATGAAAAACTGTTTTTT
CDR3aa: CASNDGQLNEKLFF

j_gene: TRBJ1-2
v_gene: TRBV6-5
abundance: NA
d_gene: NA
CDR3nt: TGTGCCAGCAGTTACCAACTACAGGGAGAAGGCTACACCTTC
CDR3aa: CASSYQLQGEGYTF

j_gene: TRBJ1-6
v_gene: TRBV11-1
abundance: NA
d_gene: NA
CDR3nt: TGTGCCAGCAGCCCGGAAGGGGTGTCACCCCTCCACTTT
CDR3aa: CASSPEGVSPLHF

j_gene: TRBJ2-3
v_gene: TRBV9
abundance: NA
d_gene: TRBD2
CDR3nt: TGTGCCAGCAGCGCGGAACGACTAGCGGGATCAGATACGCAGTATTTT
CDR3aa: CASSAERLAGSDTQYF

j_gene: TRBJ1-2
v_gene: TRBV10-3
abundance: few
d_gene: NA
CDR3nt: TGTGCCATCAGTGGGACAAACTATGGCTACACCTTC
CDR3aa: CAISGTNYGYTF

j_gene: TRBJ2-6
v_gene: TRBV5-4
abundance: NA
d_gene: TRBD1
CDR3nt: TGTGCCAGCAGGCCAGGGGGTTACTCTGGGGCCAACGTCCTGACTTTC
CDR3aa: CASRPGGYSGANVLTF

j_gene: TRBJ2-3
v_gene: TRBV5-4
abundance: once
d_gene: TRBD1
CDR3nt: TGTGCCAGCAGCTTGGGGGGGACAGGGGCTACGCAGTATTTT
CDR3aa: CASSLGGTGATQYF

j_gene: TRBJ2-4
v_gene: TRBV29-1
abundance: NA
d_gene: NA
CDR3nt: TGCAGCGTTGGTGTCCGGGCAGCAGCCAAAAACATTCAGTACTTC
CDR3aa: CSVGVRAAAKNIQYF

j_gene: TRBJ2-1
v_gene: TRBV6-5
abundance: NA
d_gene: TRBD2
CDR3nt: TGTGCCAGCGGGCGAGCTAGCGGCTTCTACAATGAGCAGTTCTTC
CDR3aa: CASGRASGFYNEQFF

j_gene: TRBJ2-4
v_gene: TRBV19
abundance: NA
d_gene: NA
CDR3nt: TGTGCCAGTAGTATAGGAGGGTTAGCCAAAAACATTCAGTACTTC
CDR3aa: CASSIGGLAKNIQYF

j_gene: TRBJ1-5
v_gene: TRBV10-3
abundance: NA
d_gene: NA
CDR3nt: TGTGCCATCAGTGAGCACGGCCAGCCCCAGCATTTT
CDR3aa: CAISEHGQPQHF

j_gene: TRBJ2-7
v_gene: TRBV5-1
abundance: NA
d_gene: TRBD1
CDR3nt: TGCGCCAGCAGCTGGGGGACAGCTTCCTACGAGCAGTACTTC
CDR3aa: CASSWGTASYEQYF

j_gene: TRBJ1-5
v_gene: TRBV6-1
abundance: NA
d_gene: NA
CDR3nt: TGTGCCAGCAGTGAACTCCCAGCGAGCTATCAGCCCCAGCATTTT
CDR3aa: CASSELPASYQPQHF

j_gene: TRBJ2-1
v_gene: TRBV19
abundance: NA
d_gene: TRBD2
CDR3nt: TGTGCCAGTAGTACCCGGTATAGCGGGGGTTCCTACAATGAGCAGTTCTTC
CDR3aa: CASSTRYSGGSYNEQFF

j_gene: TRBJ1-4
v_gene: TRBV11-3
abundance: few
d_gene: NA
CDR3nt: TGTGCCAGCAGCTTAGATCGAGGGGCCGCTGAAAAACTGTTTTTT
CDR3aa: CASSLDRGAAEKLFF

j_gene: TRBJ1-2
v_gene: TRBV11-2
abundance: NA
d_gene: NA
CDR3nt: TGTGCCAGCAGCTCGGACAGTAACTATGGCTACACCTTC
CDR3aa: CASSSDSNYGYTF

j_gene: TRBJ2-3
v_gene: TRBV11-2
abundance: NA
d_gene: NA
CDR3nt: TGTGCCAGCAGCCCCCCGACCGGCACAGATACGCAGTATTTT
CDR3aa: CASSPPTGTDTQYF

j_gene: TRBJ2-7
v_gene: TRBV6-1
abundance: once
d_gene: NA
CDR3nt: TGTGCCAGCAGTGAACAGGGGTACGAGCAGTACTTC
CDR3aa: CASSEQGYEQYF

j_gene: TRBJ1-3
v_gene: TRBV6-1
abundance: NA
d_gene: NA
CDR3nt: TGTGCCAGCAGGTCCCAGGGAAGGGCTGGAAACACCATATATTTT
CDR3aa: CASRSQGRAGNTIYF

j_gene: TRBJ2-5
v_gene: TRBV5-1
abundance: NA
d_gene: TRBD2
CDR3nt: TGCGCCAGCAGCTTGGTTCCTAGCGGATTCCAAGAGACCCAGTACTTC
CDR3aa: CASSLVPSGFQETQYF

j_gene: TRBJ2-2
v_gene: TRBV5-1
abundance: once
d_gene: TRBD1
CDR3nt: TGCGCCAGCAGTCACAGGGGGCACGGGAACACCGGGGAGCTGTTTTTT
CDR3aa: CASSHRGHGNTGELFF

j_gene: TRBJ1-1
v_gene: TRBV11-2
abundance: NA
d_gene: NA
CDR3nt: TGTGCCAGCAGCTTATGGGTGCTGGGGACTGAAGCTTTCTTT
CDR3aa: CASSLWVLGTEAFF

j_gene: TRBJ1-1
v_gene: TRBV6-6
abundance: NA
d_gene: NA
CDR3nt: TGTGCCAGCAGTTACTCTCGTGGAACTGAAGCTTTCTTT
CDR3aa: CASSYSRGTEAFF